This entry lists 15 T cell receptor beta chains sequenced from one sample in a study of cytomegalovirus exposure and HLA in healthy donors. The PCR ran on 60 Vbeta and 13 Jbeta primers. The table came from immunoSEQ multiplex PCR; TCRdb's copy has only in-frame clones and leaves some out. The table counts 150,000 to 200,000 clones; over 1% lies in the top ten. Sequenced material: PBMCs. These receptors all stem from an older woman in good health and CMV-seronegative.

The chain employs TRBV5-8 and TRBJ2-1, with TRBD2 as a possible D gene (5 bases). Looked up from germline, CDR1 is SGHTS and CDR2 is YDEGEE. The CDR3 is made up of 11 amino acids. Trimming removed 0 bases from V and 11 bases from J, with 6 bases in between. CDR3 bases: TGTGCCAGCAGCTTGGCGGGGAAGCAGTTCTTC. It encodes CASSLAGKQFF.

The chain employs TRBV7-3 and TRBJ1-3; D is possibly TRBD1 (6 bases). V lost 5 bases to trimming and J lost 4 bases, with 18 bases between them. The CDR3 is 16 amino acids. Germline CDR1 reads SGHTA; CDR2 reads FQGTGA. The CDR3 here is CASSPERWGPGNTIYF. CDR3 sequence (DNA): TGTGCCAGCAGCCCAGAACGTTGGGGGCCCGGAAACACCATATATTTT.

The CDR3 loop is CASSLVGGNTEAFF. The CDR3 DNA sequence: TGTGCCAGCAGCTTAGTAGGGGGAAACACTGAAGCTTTCTTT. This chain uses TRBV7-3 with TRBJ1-1; D is possibly TRBD1 (6 bases). The CDR3 loop spans 14 amino acids. Trimming pared 2 bases from V and 2 bases from J, leaving 9 bases between. Germline CDR1 and CDR2: SGHTA and FQGTGA.

J is TRBJ1-5 and V is TRBV2, with a tentative D call TRBD1 (5 bases). Germline V gene lookup returns CDR1 SNHLY and CDR2 FYNNEI. Trimming stripped 6 bases from V and 6 bases from J, with 18 bases between. This CDR3 has 15 amino acids. The CDR3 coding sequence is TGTGCCAGCAGAGTTTCGCAGGGTGGCACTCAGCCCCAGCATTTT. As protein: CASRVSQGGTQPQHF.

The chain uses TRBV11-3 and TRBJ1-3; D ambiguous. Trimming removed 2 bases from V and 1 base from J, with 3 bases in between. The CDR3 sequence is 13 residues long. The germline gives CDR1 SGHNT, CDR2 YENEEA. The CDR3 spells CASSLLSGNTIYF. CDR3 DNA: TGTGCCAGCAGCTTACTGTCTGGAAACACCATATATTTT. Drawing the rest from reference TRBV11-3 and TRBJ1-3, the complete variable domain is EAGVVQSPRYKIIEKKQPVAFWCNPISGHNTLYWYLQNLGQGPELLIRYENEEAVDDSQLPKDRFSAERLKGVDSTLKIQPAELGDSAVYLCASSLLSGNTIYFGEGSWLTVV.

CDR3 in amino acids: CATSKRGGGLNTGELFF. In DNA, the CDR3 is TGTGCCACCAGCAAACGAGGGGGGGGGCTGAACACCGGGGAGCTGTTTTTT. The chain links TRBV15 to TRBJ2-2; tentative D call: TRBD2 (7 bases). CDR1 and CDR2 from the germline V gene are LNHNV and YYDKDF (reference sequence). The CDR3 covers 17 residues. Trimming pared 4 bases from V and 1 base from J, leaving 16 bases between.

The chain carries TRBV7-2 and TRBJ2-5, with 9 bases that match TRBD1. The J call may be faulty, since TRBJ2-7 better matches the DNA end. CDR1 is SGHTA and CDR2 is FQGNSA in the germline V gene. The CDR3 covers 15 residues. CDR3 DNA sequence: TGTGCCAGCAGCTCCCGGGACAGGGTGACCTACGAGCAGTACTTC. Amino acids: CASSSRDRVTYEQYF.

The CDR3 spells CSVWAPNTGELFF. The CDR3 DNA reads as TGCAGCGTGTGGGCACCCAACACCGGGGAGCTGTTTTTT. V usage is TRBV29-1 and J usage is TRBJ2-2; D ambiguous. V lost 6 bases and J lost 2, with 10 bases in between. Germline CDR1 reads SQVTM; CDR2 reads ANQGSEA. This CDR3 contains 13 residues.

V is TRBV5-1 and J is TRBJ2-6; D ambiguous. The germline V and J ends were trimmed by 2 bases and 2 bases, with 8 bases remaining between them. The CDR3 is made up of 15 amino acids. Per the germline V gene, CDR1 is SGHRS and CDR2 is YFSETQ. For the CDR3, the DNA is TGCGCCAGCAGCTTAACAGTAGCTGGGGCCAACGTCCTGACTTTC. It yields the protein CASSLTVAGANVLTF.

The chain has TRBV11-2 and TRBJ2-5; a weak D match, TRBD2 (6 bases). V was clipped by 6 bases and J by 2 bases, with 7 bases between them. This CDR3 spans 12 amino acids. Germline V lookup: CDR1 SGHAT, CDR2 FQNNGV. The CDR3 loop reads CASSRGQETQYF. Here the CDR3 DNA reads TGTGCCAGCAGTCGGGGGCAAGAGACCCAGTACTTC. Looking up the rest from reference TRBV11-2 and TRBJ2-5 gives the full variable domain: EAGVAQSPRYKIIEKRQSVAFWCNPISGHATLYWYQQILGQGPKLLIQFQNNGVVDDSQLPKDRFSAERLKGVDSTLKIQPAKLEDSAVYLCASSRGQETQYFGPGTRLLVL.

The chain carries TRBV6-1 and TRBJ1-6, with 7 bases lining up with TRBD1. The CDR3 is 16 amino acids. J was trimmed by 2 bases and V by 7 bases; bases with no gene match: 8. Germline V gives CDR1 MNHNS, CDR2 SASEGT. The CDR3 protein is CASIDRVPTYNSPLHF. The DNA of the CDR3 is TGTGCCAGCATTGACAGGGTTCCGACCTATAATTCACCCCTCCACTTT.

The chain couples TRBV11-2 to TRBJ1-2, with 8 bases that match TRBD1. V was clipped by 5 bases and J by 5 bases; unmatched bases: 7. This CDR3 has 14 residues. Germline V gene lookup returns CDR1 SGHAT and CDR2 FQNNGV. DNA for the CDR3: TGTGCCAGCAGCAGGACAGGGTTGCAGTATGGCTACACCTTC. Translating it yields CASSRTGLQYGYTF.

J is TRBJ1-2 and V is TRBV7-9; 7 bases are a match to TRBD1. Germline values: CDR1 SEHNR, CDR2 FQNEAQ (reference sequence). J was trimmed by 8 bases and V by 1 base; bases with no gene match: 7. The CDR3 runs 14 residues. Here the CDR3 reads CASSLVDRVKGYTF. The CDR3 DNA reads TGTGCCAGCAGCTTAGTAGACAGGGTCAAAGGCTACACCTTC.

The V call is TRBV7-2, the J call TRBJ2-7; weak D call: TRBD1 (7 bases). Trimming left V 3 bases short and J 4 bases short, with 13 bases between. This CDR3 contains 14 residues. CDR1 SGHTA and CDR2 FQGNSA come from the germline V gene. CDR3 nucleotides: TGTGCCAGCAGCTTTAGGCCAGGGGGGTACGAGCAGTACTTC. This encodes CASSFRPGGYEQYF.

The chain recombines TRBV7-3 with TRBJ2-5; weak D call: TRBD2 (6 bases). V gave up 1 base and J gave up 2 bases, with 8 bases separating them. This CDR3 has 14 amino acids. Looked up from germline, CDR1 is SGHTA and CDR2 is FQGTGA. The CDR3 bases are TGTGCCAGCAGCTTAAGGGGGGAGCAAGAGACCCAGTACTTC. It translates to CASSLRGEQETQYF.